This TCR beta chain appears in the sequencing data of a study of blood T cell repertoires in COVID-19. Study context: The origin of the acute and convalescent COVID-19 samples was the United States, Italy and Spain. T cells, B-cell-depleted T cells, or PBMCs provided the cDNA or gDNA that served as material.

There are 13 residues in the CDR3. Germline V gene sequence: CDR1 LGHNA, CDR2 YSLEER. Trimming shortened V by 1 base and J by 9 bases, and 10 bases separated the two germline ends. In the original workflow: It was from reference gene primer amplification that nucleated cell counts were estimated. Data came from immunoSEQ multiplex PCR; TCRdb stores just in-frame clones and leaves some out. V, J and clone size reflect that table, while D and trimming were determined from the DNA. The sample lists 110,000 to 150,000 clones; approximately 80% were seen once. J is TRBJ2-1 and V is TRBV4-3; D ambiguous. This sequence was found in a human donor in a cohort sampled during active COVID-19. Sequenced material: peripheral blood. The CDR3 DNA is TGCGCCAGCAGCCAAGTTCCACAGAGTGAGCAGTTCTTC. Translating gives CASSQVPQSEQFF.